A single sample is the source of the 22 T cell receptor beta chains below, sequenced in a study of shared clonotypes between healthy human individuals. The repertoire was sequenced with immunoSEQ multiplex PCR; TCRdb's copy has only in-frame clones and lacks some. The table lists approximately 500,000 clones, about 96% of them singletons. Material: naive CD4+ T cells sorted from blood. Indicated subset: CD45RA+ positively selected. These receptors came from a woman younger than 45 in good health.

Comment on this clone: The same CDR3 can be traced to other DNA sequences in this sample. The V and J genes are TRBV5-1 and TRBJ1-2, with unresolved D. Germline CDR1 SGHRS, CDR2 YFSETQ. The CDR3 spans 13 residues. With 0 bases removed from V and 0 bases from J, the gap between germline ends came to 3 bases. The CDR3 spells CASSLGPNYGYTF. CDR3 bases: TGCGCCAGCAGCTTGGGCCCTAACTATGGCTACACCTTC. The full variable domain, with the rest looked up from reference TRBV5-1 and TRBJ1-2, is KAGVTQTPRYLIKTRGQQVTLSCSPISGHRSVSWYQQTPGQGLQFLFEYFSETQRNKGNFPGRFSGRQFSNSRSEMNVSTLELGDSALYLCASSLGPNYGYTFGSGTRLTVV.

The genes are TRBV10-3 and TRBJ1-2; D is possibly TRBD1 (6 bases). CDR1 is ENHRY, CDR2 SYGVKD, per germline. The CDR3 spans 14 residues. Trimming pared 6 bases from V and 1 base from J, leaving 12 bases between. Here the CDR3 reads CAISQGGGNYGYTF. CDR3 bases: TGTGCCATCAGCCAGGGAGGGGGTAACTATGGCTACACCTTC.

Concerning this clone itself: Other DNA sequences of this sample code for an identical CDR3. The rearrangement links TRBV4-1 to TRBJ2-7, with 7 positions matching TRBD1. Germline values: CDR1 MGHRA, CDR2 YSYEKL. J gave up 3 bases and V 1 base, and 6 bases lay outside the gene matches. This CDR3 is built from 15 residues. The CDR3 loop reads CASSQGQGPSYEQYF. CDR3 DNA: TGCGCCAGCAGCCAAGGACAGGGACCGAGCTACGAGCAGTACTTC.

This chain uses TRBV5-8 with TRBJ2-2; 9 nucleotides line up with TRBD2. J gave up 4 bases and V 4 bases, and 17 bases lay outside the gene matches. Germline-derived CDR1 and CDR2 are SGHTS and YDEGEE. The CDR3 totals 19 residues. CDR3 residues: CASSQGMVGSGRTTGELFF. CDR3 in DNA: TGTGCCAGCAGCCAGGGAATGGTGGGTAGCGGGAGAACCACCGGGGAGCTGTTTTTT.

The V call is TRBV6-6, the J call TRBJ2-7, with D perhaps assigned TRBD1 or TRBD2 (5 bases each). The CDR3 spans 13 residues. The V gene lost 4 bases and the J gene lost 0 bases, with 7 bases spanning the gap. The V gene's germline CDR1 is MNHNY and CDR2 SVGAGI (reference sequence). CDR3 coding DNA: TGTGCCAGCAGTTCAGGGACCTCCTACGAGCAGTACTTC. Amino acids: CASSSGTSYEQYF.

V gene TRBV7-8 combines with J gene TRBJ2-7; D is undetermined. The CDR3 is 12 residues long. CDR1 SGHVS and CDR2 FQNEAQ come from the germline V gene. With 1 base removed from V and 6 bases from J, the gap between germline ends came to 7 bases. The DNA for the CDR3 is TGTGCCAGCAGCTTAGGTCATACCGAGCAGTACTTC. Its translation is CASSLGHTEQYF.

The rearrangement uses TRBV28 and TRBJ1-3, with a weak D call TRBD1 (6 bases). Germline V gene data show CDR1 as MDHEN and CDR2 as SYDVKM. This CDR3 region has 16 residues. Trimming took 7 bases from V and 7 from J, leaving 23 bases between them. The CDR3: CASTPFPGGAVNTIYF. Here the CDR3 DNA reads TGTGCCAGCACCCCGTTCCCCGGGGGGGCGGTCAACACCATATATTTT.

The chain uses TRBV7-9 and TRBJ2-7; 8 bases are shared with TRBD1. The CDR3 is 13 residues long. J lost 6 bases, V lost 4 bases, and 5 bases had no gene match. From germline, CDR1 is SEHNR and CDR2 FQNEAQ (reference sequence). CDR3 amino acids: CASSWGQVGEQYF. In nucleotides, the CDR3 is TGTGCCAGCAGCTGGGGACAGGTAGGCGAGCAGTACTTC.

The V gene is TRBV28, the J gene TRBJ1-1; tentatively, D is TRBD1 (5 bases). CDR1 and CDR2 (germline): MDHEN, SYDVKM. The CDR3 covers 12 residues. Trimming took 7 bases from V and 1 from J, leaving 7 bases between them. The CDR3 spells CASIGQNTEAFF. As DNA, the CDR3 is TGTGCCAGCATCGGACAGAACACTGAAGCTTTCTTT.

The CDR3 reads CASSYGRGNEQFF. The CDR3 DNA reads TGTGCCAGCAGTTACGGTAGGGGCAATGAGCAGTTCTTC. The V call is TRBV6-6, the J call TRBJ2-1; possible D gene TRBD1, 5 bases. The CDR3 is made up of 13 amino acids. The germline V gene encodes CDR1 MNHNY and CDR2 SVGAGI (reference sequence). With 2 bases removed from V and 6 bases from J, the gap between germline ends came to 8 bases.

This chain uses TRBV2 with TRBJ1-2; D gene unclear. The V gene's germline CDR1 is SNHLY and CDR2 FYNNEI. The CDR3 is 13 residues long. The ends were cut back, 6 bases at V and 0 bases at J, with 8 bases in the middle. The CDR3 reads CASRTGPNYGYTF. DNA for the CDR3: TGTGCCAGCAGGACTGGACCTAACTATGGCTACACCTTC.

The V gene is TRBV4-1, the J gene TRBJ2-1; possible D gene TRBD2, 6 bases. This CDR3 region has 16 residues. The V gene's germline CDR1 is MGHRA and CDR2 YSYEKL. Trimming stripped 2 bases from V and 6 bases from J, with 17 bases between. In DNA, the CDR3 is TGCGCCAGCAGCCAACGACTAGTCGGGACCCTCAATGAGCAGTTCTTC. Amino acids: CASSQRLVGTLNEQFF.

The DNA for the CDR3 is TGTGCCAGCAGTCCCTTAGGGAGGGGTGGAAACACCATATATTTT. Its protein is CASSPLGRGGNTIYF. This sequence joins TRBV28 and TRBJ1-3; perhaps TRBD1 as D (5 bases). Trimming removed 5 bases at V and 3 bases at J, with 14 bases between. CDR3 length: 15 amino acids. Germline V gives CDR1 MDHEN, CDR2 SYDVKM. Full variable domain (remainder filled in from reference TRBV28 and TRBJ1-3): DVKVTQSSRYLVKRTGEKVFLECVQDMDHENMFWYRQDPGLGLRLIYFSYDVKMKEKGDIPEGYSVSREKKERFSLILESASTNQTSMYLCASSPLGRGGNTIYFGEGSWLTVV.

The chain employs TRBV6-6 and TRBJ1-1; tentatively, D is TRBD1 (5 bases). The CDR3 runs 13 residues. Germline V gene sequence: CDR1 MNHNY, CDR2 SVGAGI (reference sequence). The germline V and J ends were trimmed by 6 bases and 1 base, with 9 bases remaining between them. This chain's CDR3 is CASRGRTNTEAFF. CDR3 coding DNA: TGTGCCAGCAGGGGACGGACGAACACTGAAGCTTTCTTT.

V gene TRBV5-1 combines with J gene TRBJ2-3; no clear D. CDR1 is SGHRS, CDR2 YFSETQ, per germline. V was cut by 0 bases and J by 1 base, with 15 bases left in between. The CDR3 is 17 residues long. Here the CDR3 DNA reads TGCGCCAGCAGCTTGGGGGTAGCCCTAGACCGCACAGATACGCAGTATTTT. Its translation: CASSLGVALDRTDTQYF.

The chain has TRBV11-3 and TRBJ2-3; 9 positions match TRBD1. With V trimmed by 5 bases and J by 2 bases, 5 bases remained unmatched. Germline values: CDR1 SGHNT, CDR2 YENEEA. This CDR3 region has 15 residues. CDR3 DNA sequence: TGTGCCAGCAGCCTGGGACAGGGATTCACAGATACGCAGTATTTT. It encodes CASSLGQGFTDTQYF.

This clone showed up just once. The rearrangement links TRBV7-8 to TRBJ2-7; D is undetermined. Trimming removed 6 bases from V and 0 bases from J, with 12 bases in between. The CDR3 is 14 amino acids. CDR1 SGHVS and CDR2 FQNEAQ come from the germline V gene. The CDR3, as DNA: TGTGCCAGCAGATCCAAGGTGCTCTCCTACGAGCAGTACTTC. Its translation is CASRSKVLSYEQYF.

CDR3 amino acids: CASSSGTSGSSYNEQFF. In DNA, the CDR3 is TGTGCCAGCAGCTCAGGGACTAGCGGTAGCTCCTACAATGAGCAGTTCTTC. The chain combines TRBV11-3 with TRBJ2-1, with 11 nucleotides matching TRBD2. The J segment lost 0 bases and the V segment lost 4 bases, leaving 5 bases of the junction unmatched. CDR1 is SGHNT and CDR2 is YENEEA in the germline V gene. The CDR3 spans 17 residues.

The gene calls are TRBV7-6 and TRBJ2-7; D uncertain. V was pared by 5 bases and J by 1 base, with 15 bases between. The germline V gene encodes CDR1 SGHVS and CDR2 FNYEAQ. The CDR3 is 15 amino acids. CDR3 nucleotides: TGTGCCAGCAGCCCTGGTCGCCTGTTTTCCTACGAGCAGTACTTC. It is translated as CASSPGRLFSYEQYF.

The DNA for the CDR3 is TGCGCCAGCAGCTTGGCGGGAGCGAACACCGGGGAGCTGTTTTTT. Encoded protein: CASSLAGANTGELFF. The V and J genes are TRBV5-1 and TRBJ2-2, with TRBD2 as a possible D gene (6 bases). V was pared by 0 bases and J by 0 bases, with 6 bases between. The CDR3 contains 15 residues. Germline V gene data show CDR1 as SGHRS and CDR2 as YFSETQ.

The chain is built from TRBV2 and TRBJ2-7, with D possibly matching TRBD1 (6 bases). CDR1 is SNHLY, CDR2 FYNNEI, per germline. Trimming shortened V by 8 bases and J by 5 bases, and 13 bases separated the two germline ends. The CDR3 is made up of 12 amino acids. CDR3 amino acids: CASSWGPHEQYF. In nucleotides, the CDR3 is TGTGCCAGCTCGTGGGGGCCGCACGAGCAGTACTTC.

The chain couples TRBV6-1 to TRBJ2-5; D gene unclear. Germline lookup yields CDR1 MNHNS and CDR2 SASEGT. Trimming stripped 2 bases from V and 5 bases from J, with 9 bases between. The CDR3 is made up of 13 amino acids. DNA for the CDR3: TGTGCCAGCAGTGAATTAGGGTACGAGACCCAGTACTTC. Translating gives CASSELGYETQYF.